This T cell receptor (beta chain) originates from a study of blood T cell repertoires in COVID-19 (dated by TCRdb to the early 2020s). For the wider study: The collaborator samples originated in the United States, Italy and Spain and spanned the acute and convalescent phases of COVID-19. Samples were obtained from the ongoing ImmuneRACE study (first 160 participants) and from 1,254 subjects provided by 6 global collaborators. Deeply sampled blood TCRbeta repertoires from subjects exposed to, actively infected with, or recovered from COVID-19 were included in the dataset. The repertoires were released in a freely available public database meant as a resource for research on the immune response to SARS-CoV-2. The material from the prospective study consisted of cDNA or gDNA derived from T cells, B-cell-depleted T cells, or PBMCs. A de-identified subject ID, COVID-19 status, age in years and sex were almost always included in the sample metadata. HLA class I and class II types, where available, came from metadata supplied by the sample provider rather than from assay-based typing. Overall results and qualifications from the work: Clinical and demographic metadata were provided uncurated, with the amount varying by source and participant.

In the prospective study, participants were 18 to 89 years old, resided in about two dozen geographic areas of the United States, and were enrolled through a virtual design. To assign participants to cohorts, the prospective study relied on clinical history that participants themselves reported in a screening survey and a study questionnaire. ImmuneRACE Cohort 3 recovered participants were defined by two consecutive negative NP/OP PCR tests, healthcare professional clearance, or symptom resolution. In the prospective study, whole blood, serum and a nasopharyngeal or oropharyngeal swab were collected from each participant by mobile phlebotomists. Over a 2-month period, participants in the prospective study had the option of providing additional blood draws and questionnaires. Before DNA extraction, prospective study blood samples were shipped either frozen or at room temperature. The immunoSEQ Assay, a bias-controlled multiplex PCR, was used to amplify TCRbeta CDR3 regions from genomic DNA. As for the authors' bioinformatics: The number of nucleated cells in each sample was estimated by amplification of reference gene primers within the assay. To quantify the absolute abundance of each unique TCRbeta CDR3 rearrangement, sequence reads were collapsed and filtered. Productive Simpson clonality was computed per sample as the square root of Simpson's diversity index over productive rearrangements. Here the immuneACCESS table is served through TCRdb, limited to in-frame sequences with V and J called. Missing clones are a known gap in these copies; in checked studies unresolved V genes cover under half, and the rest lacks a known reason. The D gene and trimming were derived from the DNA, and the V and J assignments and clone size from that table. This sample gives around 300,000 clones in total; 87% of them show up just once. The ten largest account for 5.3% of the sample.

With regard to this clone: Its antigen is currently not known. Base qualities are not at hand, and no much larger clone is one base apart.

The source of this sequence is a woman aged 25-40 years who had recovered from COVID-19. Sequencing used PBMCs or T cells enriched from blood (not recorded which).

The DNA sequence follows: TGTGCCAGTAGCCCCGGGACAGTTCAAGCTTTCTTT. It translates as CASSPGTVQAFF. The V and J segments used are TRBV19 and TRBJ1-1; TRBD1 fits 7 bases in the junction. The germline V gene (reference sequence) supplies CDR1 LNHDA and CDR2 SQIVND. Including the terminal cysteine and phenylalanine, the CDR3 comprises 12 residues. Kept here is only the CDR3 DNA, which spans 36 bases and is read in frame from base 1. Trimming leaves V shorter by 6 bases and J shorter by 9 bases, with the junction holding 7 bases beyond the gene matches.